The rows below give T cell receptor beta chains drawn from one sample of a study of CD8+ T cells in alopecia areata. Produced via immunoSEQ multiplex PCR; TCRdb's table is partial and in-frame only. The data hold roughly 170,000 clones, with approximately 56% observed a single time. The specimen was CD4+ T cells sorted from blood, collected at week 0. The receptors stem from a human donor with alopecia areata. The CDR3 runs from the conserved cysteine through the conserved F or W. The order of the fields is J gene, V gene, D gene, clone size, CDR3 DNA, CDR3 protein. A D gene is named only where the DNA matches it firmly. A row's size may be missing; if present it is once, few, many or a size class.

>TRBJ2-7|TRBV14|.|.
TGTGCCAGCAGCCCAATCGCAGGGAACCCCTACGAGCAGTACTTC
CASSPIAGNPYEQYF
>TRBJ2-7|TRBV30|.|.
TGTGCTTGGGAGTCCCCCTACGAGCAGTACTTC
CAWESPYEQYF
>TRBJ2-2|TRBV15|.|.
TGTGCCACCAGCAGACGCCAGATGAACACCGGGGAGCTGTTTTTT
CATSRRQMNTGELFF
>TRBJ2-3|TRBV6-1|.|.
TGTGCCAGCAGTTGGGACAGCACAGATACGCAGTATTTT
CASSWDSTDTQYF
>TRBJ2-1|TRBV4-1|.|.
TGCGCCAGCAGCCAACACCGTGAGCAGTTCTTC
CASSQHREQFF
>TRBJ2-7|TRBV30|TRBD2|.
TGTGCCGGCACCTCGGGAGGGAGCTACGAGCAGTACTTC
CAGTSGGSYEQYF
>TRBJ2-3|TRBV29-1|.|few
TGCAGTATTCCCGCGGCTCCAGATACGCAGTATTTT
CSIPAAPDTQYF
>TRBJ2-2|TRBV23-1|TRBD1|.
TGCGCCAGCAGTCAAAGGGGACAGGCGGTATGTCGCACCGGGGAGCTGTTTTTT
CASSQRGQAVCRTGELFF
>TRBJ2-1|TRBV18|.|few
TGTGCCAGCTCGTACACACGAGGGGTTGAGCAGTTCTTC
CASSYTRGVEQFF
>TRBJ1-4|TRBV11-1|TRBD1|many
TGTGCCAGCAGCTCGGGACAGGGAGGCGGAAATGAAAAACTGTTTTTT
CASSSGQGGGNEKLFF
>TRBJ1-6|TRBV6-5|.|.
TGTGCCAGCAGTTACGGGAGGCGTCGAGGCCTGCTCCACTTT
CASSYGRRRGLLHF
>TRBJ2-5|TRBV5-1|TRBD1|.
TGCGCCAGCAGCGAGACAGGGATGCAAGAGACCCAGTACTTC
CASSETGMQETQYF
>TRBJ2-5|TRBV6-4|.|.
TGTGCCAGCAGTGCCCAGTTTCCAGTCTCTGTGTCGACCCAGTACTTC
CASSAQFPVSVSTQYF
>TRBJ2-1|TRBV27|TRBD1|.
TGTGCCAGCAGTTCCCCCCCGACAGGGCTTTATCACAATGAGCAGTTCTTC
CASSSPPTGLYHNEQFF
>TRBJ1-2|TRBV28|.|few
TGTGCCAGCAGTTTAATCGAGAACTATGGCTACACCTTC
CASSLIENYGYTF
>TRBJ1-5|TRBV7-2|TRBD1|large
TGTGCCAGCAGCTACTACAGGGGGCAGCCCCAGCATTTT
CASSYYRGQPQHF
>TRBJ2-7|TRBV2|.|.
TGTGCCAGCAGTGGGTCGGTACAGGGAAGCAACGAGCAGTACTTC
CASSGSVQGSNEQYF
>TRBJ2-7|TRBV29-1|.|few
TGCAGCGTTGAAGAGACGGCGTCCTACGAGCAGTACTTC
CSVEETASYEQYF
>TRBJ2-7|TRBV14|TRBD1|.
TGTGCCAGCAGCCAAGGACAGGGAGTCCACGAGCAGTACTTC
CASSQGQGVHEQYF
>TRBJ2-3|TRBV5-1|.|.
TGCGCCAGCAGCACTCGGACTAGCACAGATACGCAGTATTTT
CASSTRTSTDTQYF
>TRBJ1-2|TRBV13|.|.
TGTGCCAGCAGCTTGGGCCCTACGCCTAACTATGGCTACACCTTC
CASSLGPTPNYGYTF
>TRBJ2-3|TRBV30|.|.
TGTGCCTGCCCGCTAGGGGGATCCACAGATACGCAGTATTTT
CACPLGGSTDTQYF
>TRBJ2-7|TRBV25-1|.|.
TGTGCCAGCAGGGCTGATCACTACGAGCAGTACTTC
CASRADHYEQYF
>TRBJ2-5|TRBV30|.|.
TGTGCCTGGAGTGTCAAGGGGGAGACCCAGTACTTC
CAWSVKGETQYF
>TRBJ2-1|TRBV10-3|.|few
TGTGCCATCAGTCCCGGCGGACAGGAGCAGTTCTTC
CAISPGGQEQFF
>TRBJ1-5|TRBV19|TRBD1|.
TGTGCCAGTAGTGACAGGGTGAGCCAGCCCCAGCATTTT
CASSDRVSQPQHF